This TCR beta chain was captured in a study of cytomegalovirus exposure and HLA in healthy donors. The CDR3 totals 14 residues. CDR1 and CDR2 from the germline V gene are SGHNT and YYREEE (reference sequence). Losses at the gene ends were 1 base for V and 2 bases for J; bases not matched to a gene: 3. The PCR made use of 60 Vbeta and 13 Jbeta primers. TCRdb's copy holds only in-frame clones and misses some; the assay was immunoSEQ multiplex PCR. The sample shows 150,000 or so clones, just under 80% of them seen only once. The sequence was obtained from a man aged 25 to 45 in good health and CMV-seronegative. Sequences were obtained from PBMCs. The rearrangement links TRBV5-4 to TRBJ2-7, with 7 bases aligning to TRBD1. Written as DNA, the CDR3 is TGTGCCAGCAGCTTGAGGGACAGCACCTACGAGCAGTACTTC. This gives the protein CASSLRDSTYEQYF.